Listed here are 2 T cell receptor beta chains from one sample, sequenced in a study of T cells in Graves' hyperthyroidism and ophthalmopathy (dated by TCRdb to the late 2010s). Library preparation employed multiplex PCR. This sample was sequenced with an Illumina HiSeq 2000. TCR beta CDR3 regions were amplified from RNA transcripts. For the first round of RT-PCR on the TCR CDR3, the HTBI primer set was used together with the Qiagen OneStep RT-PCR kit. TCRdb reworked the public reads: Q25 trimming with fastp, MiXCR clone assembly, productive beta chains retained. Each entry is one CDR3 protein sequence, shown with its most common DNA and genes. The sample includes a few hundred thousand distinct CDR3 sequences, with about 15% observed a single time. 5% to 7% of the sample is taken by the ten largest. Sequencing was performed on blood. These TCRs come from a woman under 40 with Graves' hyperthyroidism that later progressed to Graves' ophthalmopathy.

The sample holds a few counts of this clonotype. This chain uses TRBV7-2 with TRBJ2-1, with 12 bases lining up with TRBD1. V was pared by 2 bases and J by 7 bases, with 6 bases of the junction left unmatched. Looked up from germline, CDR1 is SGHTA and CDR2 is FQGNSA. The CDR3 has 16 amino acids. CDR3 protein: CASSLFPGQGANEQFF. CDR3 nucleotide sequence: TGTGCCAGCAGCTTATTCCCGGGACAGGGGGCAAATGAGCAGTTCTTC.

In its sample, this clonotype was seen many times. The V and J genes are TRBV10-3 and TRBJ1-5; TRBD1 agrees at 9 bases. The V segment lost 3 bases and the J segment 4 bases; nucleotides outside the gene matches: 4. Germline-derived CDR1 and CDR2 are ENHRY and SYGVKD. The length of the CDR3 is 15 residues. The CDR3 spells CAISDPGQGNQPQHF. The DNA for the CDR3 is TGTGCCATCAGTGACCCGGGACAGGGAAATCAGCCCCAGCATTTT.